Reported below is one T cell receptor (beta chain). This CDR3 comprises 12 residues. The germline gives CDR1 SQVTM, CDR2 ANQGSEA. Between the trimmed V and J ends, which lost 7 bases and 7 bases, there was a span of 16 bases. This sample is drawn from a study of OX40 agonist ivuxolimab in advanced cancers. For the study at large: The diagnoses of dose-escalation patients were hepatocellular carcinoma, melanoma, renal cell or head and neck cancer.

Some clones are missing from TCRdb's copy, which holds only in-frame ones; the method was immunoSEQ multiplex PCR. The top ten clones hold roughly 0.5% of a sample with tens of thousands of clones, about 90% of them seen once. Anyone with autoimmune disease history or systemic immunosuppression was excluded. This TCR was sampled from an adult with an advanced solid tumor such as melanoma, head and neck, liver or kidney cancer. V gene TRBV29-1 combines with J gene TRBJ2-5; D not resolved. Sequencing was performed on CD4+ or CD8+ T cells sorted from blood, taken in a trial of the OX40 agonist ivuxolimab. For the CDR3, the DNA is TGCAGCGCCCTGCCCCCTTCCGGGACCCAGTACTTC. It encodes CSALPPSGTQYF.